This T cell receptor (beta chain) was recorded in a study of cytomegalovirus exposure and HLA in healthy donors. This PCR relied on a set of 60 Vbeta primers and 13 Jbeta primers. Repertoires were generated with immunoSEQ multiplex PCR, while TCRdb's copy carries only in-frame clones and drops some. Here the sample spans 180,000 or so clones, 75% to 90% being singletons. The length of the CDR3 is 14 residues. Germline assignment: CDR1 MDHEN and CDR2 SYDVKM. Trimming left V 3 bases short and J 1 base short, with 9 bases between. The genes are TRBV28 and TRBJ1-1; no definite D call. The clonotype comes from a woman aged 25 to 39 in good health and CMV-seronegative. The sample consisted of PBMCs. This CDR3 is CASSLWGANTEAFF. In DNA form, the CDR3 reads TGTGCCAGCAGTTTGTGGGGAGCGAACACTGAAGCTTTCTTT.